This TCR beta chain was captured by sequencing in a study of blood T cell repertoires in COVID-19. Overall study context: Samples of COVID-19 (acute and convalescent) were obtained from the United States, Italy and Spain. The analysed material was cDNA or gDNA that came from T cells, B-cell-depleted T cells, or PBMCs.

Authors' methods: Counts of nucleated cells, estimated from reference gene primer amplification, were obtained. The assay was immunoSEQ multiplex PCR, and TCRdb's table has in-frame clones only and misses some. V, J and clone size derive from that table, while D and trimming were established from the DNA sequence. Here the sample spans about 68,000 clones, roughly 91% being singletons. V shed 5 bases and J shed 4 bases, with 6 bases lying between them. The CDR3 runs 11 residues. Germline V gene data show CDR1 as SQVTM and CDR2 as ANQGSEA. In Seattle, patients joined the study during active infection and were tracked longitudinally.

This sequence joins TRBV29-1 and TRBJ2-1; D is unclear. This TCR derives from a man aged 35-49 years with COVID-19, enrolled during active disease. The sequenced sample consisted of peripheral blood. The CDR3 sequence: CSVRGYNEQFF. As DNA, the CDR3 is TGCAGCGTTCGCGGTTACAATGAGCAGTTCTTC.